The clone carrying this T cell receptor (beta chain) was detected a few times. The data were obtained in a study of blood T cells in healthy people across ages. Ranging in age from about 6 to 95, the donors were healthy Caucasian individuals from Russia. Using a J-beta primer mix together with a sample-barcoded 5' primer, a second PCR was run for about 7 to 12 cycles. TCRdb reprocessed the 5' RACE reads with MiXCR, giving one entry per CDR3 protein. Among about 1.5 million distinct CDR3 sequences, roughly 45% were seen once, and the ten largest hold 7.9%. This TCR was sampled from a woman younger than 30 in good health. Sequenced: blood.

The CDR3 region is CSARVSGSISYNEQFF. As DNA, the CDR3 is TGCAGTGCTAGAGTTAGCGGGAGCATTTCGTACAATGAGCAGTTCTTC. V and J are TRBV20-1 and TRBJ2-1; TRBD2 agrees at 9 bases. In germline, CDR1 is DFQATT, CDR2 SNEGSKA (reference sequence). This CDR3 has 16 amino acids. V dropped 1 base and J dropped 4; count of bases not matched to a gene: 8.